The rows below give T cell receptor beta chains drawn from one sample of a study of vaccination and CD4 T cells after COVID-19. TCRdb independently ran MiXCR on the PCR reads; one entry per CDR3 protein. The table records about 15,000 distinct CDR3 sequences, 45% to 50% of them present only once. No antigen has been identified for these receptors. The sequenced material came from CD4+ T cells from blood, cultured in vitro. Receptors were obtained from a human donor who had recovered from COVID-19. The conserved cysteine and the conserved F or W are not part of the CDR3 here. Clone size is stated in some rows and not others, as once, few, many or a class when expanded.

j_call,clone_size,v_call,cdr3_aa
TRBJ2-2,.,TRBV9,ASSVAFRLAGGHTGELF
TRBJ2-3,few,TRBV4-1,ASSHRPGAGGPPDTQY
TRBJ2-1,.,TRBV2,ASSEARQGALGQF
TRBJ2-7,.,TRBV27,ASSLRRDSYEQY
TRBJ2-7,.,TRBV28,ASNRPGPYEQY
TRBJ1-1,.,TRBV28,ASSLYLNTEAF
TRBJ1-5,.,TRBV19,ASSISGSQPQH
TRBJ1-1,.,TRBV6-1,ASSVRGGQNTEAF
TRBJ1-5,.,TRBV20-1,SGGEGSNQPQH
TRBJ2-6,.,TRBV6-2/TRBV6-3,ASNALAGVSGANVLT
TRBJ1-2,.,TRBV9,ASSPHRAGRAYGYT
TRBJ1-1,.,TRBV18,ASSRTSTEAF
TRBJ1-1,few,TRBV20-1,SARRELVGEAF
TRBJ1-1,.,TRBV5-6,ASSLEDRAEAF